Listed below are T cell receptor beta chains from one sample, sequenced in a study of blood T cell repertoires in COVID-19. Only in-frame clones appear in the TCRdb table, and some are missing; sequencing was by immunoSEQ multiplex PCR. The table lists roughly 56,000 clones, about 91% of them singletons, with around 6.5% in the top ten. Sequenced input: peripheral blood. These receptors came from a man between 50 and 59 years old with active COVID-19. Each CDR3 is given with its conserved first and last residue. Each record gives: D gene, V gene, J gene, CDR3 length, clone size, CDR3 DNA, CDR3 protein. The D gene is left open where the match is weak. Clone size is stated in some rows and not others, as once, few, many or a class when expanded.

D: .
V: TRBV12-3/TRBV12-4
J: TRBJ1-3
length: 12
size: .
DNA: TGTGCCAGCAACCAGGTTGGAAACACCATATATTTT
CDR3: CASNQVGNTIYF

D: TRBD2
V: TRBV5-1
J: TRBJ2-3
length: 13
size: .
DNA: TGCGCCAGCAGCGGACTAGCGACAGATACGCAGTATTTT
CDR3: CASSGLATDTQYF

D: .
V: TRBV6-6
J: TRBJ1-1
length: 19
size: few
DNA: TGTGCCAGCAGTCCACTCAGGAAGTTTGGGGTCAGGGCGAACACTGAAGCTTTCTTT
CDR3: CASSPLRKFGVRANTEAFF

D: TRBD1
V: TRBV6-5
J: TRBJ2-1
length: 15
size: .
DNA: TGTGCCAGCAGCCGCCGACAGGGGTCCTACAATGAGCAGTTCTTC
CDR3: CASSRRQGSYNEQFF

D: .
V: TRBV25-1
J: TRBJ1-6
length: 14
size: .
DNA: TGTGCCAGCAGTGAATGGGGCAGGGGTTCACCCCTCCACTTT
CDR3: CASSEWGRGSPLHF

D: TRBD1
V: TRBV4-3
J: TRBJ1-2
length: 16
size: .
DNA: TGCGCCAGCAGCCAAGTCCGACAGGGGGCAAACTATGGCTACACCTTC
CDR3: CASSQVRQGANYGYTF

D: TRBD2
V: TRBV7-8
J: TRBJ2-1
length: 14
size: once
DNA: TGTGCCAGCACCGGGGGGGGTAGGGACAATGAGCAGTTCTTC
CDR3: CASTGGGRDNEQFF

D: .
V: TRBV7-9
J: TRBJ2-2
length: 12
size: .
DNA: TGTGCCAGCAGCTTAGCCCGCGGGGAGCTGTTTTTT
CDR3: CASSLARGELFF

D: TRBD2
V: TRBV6-2/TRBV6-3
J: TRBJ2-3
length: 11
size: .
DNA: TGTGCCAGCAGTAAGGCCGGGACTAGTCATTTT
CDR3: CASSKAGTSHF

D: TRBD2
V: TRBV13
J: TRBJ2-1
length: 18
size: medium-sized
DNA: TGTGCCAGCAGCCCAGGGACTAGCGGGGATAGCTCCTACAATGAGCAGTTCTTC
CDR3: CASSPGTSGDSSYNEQFF

D: TRBD1
V: TRBV5-1
J: TRBJ1-4
length: 16
size: .
DNA: TGCGCCAGCAGCGTCGGACAGGGGGCGGCTAATGAAAAACTGTTTTTT
CDR3: CASSVGQGAANEKLFF

D: TRBD1
V: TRBV11-1
J: TRBJ1-6
length: 15
size: few
DNA: TGTGCCAGCAAAAGGGGGCGAGGCTGGAATTCACCCCTCCACTTT
CDR3: CASKRGRGWNSPLHF